These 21 T cell receptor beta chains were all obtained from the same sample, sequenced in a study of blood T cell repertoires in COVID-19. TCRdb's copy holds only in-frame clones and misses some; the assay was immunoSEQ multiplex PCR. This sample has around 92,000 clones, with 83% found just once. The specimen was peripheral blood. The receptors come from a woman of 80 years or more with acute or convalescent COVID-19.

The V gene is TRBV19, the J gene TRBJ1-1; maybe TRBD1 (6 bases). Germline CDR1 and CDR2: LNHDA and SQIVND (reference sequence). The CDR3 has 16 residues. Trimming took off 7 bases at V and 0 bases at J, with 18 bases between the two ends. Here the CDR3 DNA reads TGTGCCAGTATGGGGGCCCTTGGGACGGTGAACACTGAAGCTTTCTTT. As protein: CASMGALGTVNTEAFF.

The chain combines TRBV2 with TRBJ2-3, with D tentatively TRBD2 (5 bases). The CDR3 has 14 amino acids. Germline V gene lookup returns CDR1 SNHLY and CDR2 FYNNEI. V shed 2 bases and J shed 1 base, with 7 bases lying between them. CDR3 nucleotides: TGTGCCAGCAGTGAACGGGGTCGCACAGATACGCAGTATTTT. Translation gives CASSERGRTDTQYF.

The rearrangement joins TRBV4-2 to TRBJ1-2; D ambiguous. The germline V gene encodes CDR1 LGHNA and CDR2 YNFKEQ. V was cut by 1 base and J by 6 bases, with 15 bases left in between. This CDR3 region has 15 residues. In DNA, the CDR3 is TGTGCCAGCAGCCAAGGCCCGGGAGGGCGAGATGGCTACACCTTC. Its protein is CASSQGPGGRDGYTF.

The rearrangement joins TRBV3-1 (or the pseudogene TRBV3-2) to TRBJ2-5; possible D gene TRBD2, 6 bases. Deletions cut 0 bases from V and 6 bases from J, with 11 bases between. Germline V lookup: CDR1 LGHDT, CDR2 YNNKEL (reference sequence). CDR3 length: 14 amino acids. This CDR3 reads CASSQETAGQTQYF. The CDR3 DNA reads TGTGCCAGCAGCCAAGAAACAGCGGGCCAGACCCAGTACTTC.

This clone was observed once. The chain employs TRBV18 and TRBJ2-5, with 14 nucleotides matching TRBD2. This CDR3 spans 16 amino acids. The V gene's germline CDR1 is KGHSH and CDR2 LQKENI. With V trimmed by 4 bases and J by 1 base, 2 bases remained unmatched. Written as DNA, the CDR3 is TGTGCCAGCTCACGGGGGACTAGCGGGGGCCAAGAGACCCAGTACTTC. Encoded protein: CASSRGTSGGQETQYF.

This sequence joins TRBV28 and TRBJ1-5, with D possibly TRBD1 on 5 matching bases. This CDR3 has 14 residues. The V gene lost 7 bases and the J gene lost 7 bases, with 17 bases spanning the gap. Germline V CDR1 and CDR2: MDHEN, SYDVKM. The CDR3 DNA sequence: TGTGCCAGCACGTCCAGGGCCGTTAGACAGCCCCAGCATTTT. Its protein is CASTSRAVRQPQHF.

The chain has TRBV20-1 and TRBJ2-1, with D uncertain. V lost 3 bases, J lost 7 bases, and 7 bases lay in between. This CDR3 spans 11 amino acids. CDR1 DFQATT and CDR2 SNEGSKA come from the germline V gene (reference sequence). This CDR3 is CSARGRNEQFF. The CDR3 nucleotides read TGCAGTGCTAGGGGCAGAAATGAGCAGTTCTTC.

This chain links TRBV5-1 with TRBJ2-7; no definite D call. The ends were cut back, 0 bases at V and 2 bases at J, with 6 bases in the middle. This CDR3 is 13 amino acids long. Per the germline V gene, CDR1 is SGHRS and CDR2 is YFSETQ. The chain's CDR3 is CASSLDSTYEQYF. The CDR3 DNA reads TGCGCCAGCAGCTTGGACTCCACCTACGAGCAGTACTTC. Looking up the rest from reference TRBV5-1 and TRBJ2-7 gives the full variable domain: KAGVTQTPRYLIKTRGQQVTLSCSPISGHRSVSWYQQTPGQGLQFLFEYFSETQRNKGNFPGRFSGRQFSNSRSEMNVSTLELGDSALYLCASSLDSTYEQYFGPGTRLTVT.

Only a few counts were recorded for this clone. CDR3 DNA sequence: TGTGCCAGCAGCGCTAGGAGGGTGGAAAACTATGGCTACACCTTC. Its translation is CASSARRVENYGYTF. The genes are TRBV4-2 and TRBJ1-2; D gene uncertain. V was trimmed by 5 bases and J by 2 bases, leaving 15 bases between them. CDR1 is LGHNA, CDR2 YNFKEQ, per germline. The CDR3 extends over 15 amino acids.

As for this clone: Additional DNA sequences in this sample encode the identical CDR3. The chain is built from TRBV19 and TRBJ2-3; a possible D gene is TRBD1 (6 bases). Germline V gene lookup returns CDR1 LNHDA and CDR2 SQIVND (reference sequence). The CDR3 loop spans 14 amino acids. Trimming removed 2 bases at V and 1 base at J, with 7 bases between. CDR3 loop: CASSISGGTDTQYF. The CDR3 DNA is TGTGCCAGTAGTATATCAGGGGGCACAGATACGCAGTATTTT.

V and J are TRBV7-8 and TRBJ2-1; the D gene is possibly TRBD2 (5 bases). Deletions cut 5 bases from V and 4 bases from J, with 24 bases between. The germline CDR1 and CDR2 sequences are SGHVS and FQNEAQ. The CDR3 has 18 amino acids. CDR3 region: CASSHFSSGLAPYNEQFF. In DNA form, the CDR3 reads TGTGCCAGCAGCCATTTTTCTTCGGGTTTAGCGCCTTACAATGAGCAGTTCTTC.

In its sample, this clone was seen a few times. The chain recombines TRBV27 with TRBJ2-7; D is perhaps TRBD2 (6 bases). V was cut by 7 bases and J by 0 bases, with 19 bases left in between. Germline V lookup: CDR1 MNHEY, CDR2 SMNVEV (reference sequence). The CDR3 length is 16 residues. This CDR3 reads CASIGYGQDYSYEQYF. CDR3 nucleotides: TGTGCCAGCATAGGGTATGGGCAGGACTACTCCTACGAGCAGTACTTC.

The chain couples TRBV3-1 (or the pseudogene TRBV3-2) to TRBJ2-3; D may be TRBD1 (5 bases). CDR3 length: 13 residues. The V end was cut by 0 bases, the J end by 9 bases, with 10 bases between. The germline gives CDR1 LGHDT, CDR2 YNNKEL (reference sequence). As DNA, the CDR3 is TGTGCCAGCAGCCAAGAAGGGGTGTCGACGCAGTATTTT. Protein sequence: CASSQEGVSTQYF.

The V and J genes are TRBV5-8 and TRBJ1-5; the match to TRBD1 covers 8 bases. Per the germline V gene, CDR1 is SGHTS and CDR2 is YDEGEE. The V segment lost 4 bases and the J segment 6 bases; nucleotides outside the gene matches: 3. This CDR3 comprises 13 residues. CDR3 DNA: TGTGCCAGCAGCCAGGGGGCCGGTCAGCCCCAGCATTTT. It yields the protein CASSQGAGQPQHF.

The chain couples TRBV4-1 to TRBJ2-1; D is ambiguous. This CDR3 comprises 17 residues. CDR1 is MGHRA and CDR2 is YSYEKL in the germline V gene. V lost 1 base and J 0 bases, leaving 13 bases between the germline ends. CDR3 sequence (DNA): TGCGCCAGCAGCCAAGGGCCTCCGAGGAGCTCCTACAATGAGCAGTTCTTC. This encodes CASSQGPPRSSYNEQFF.

The chain joins TRBV7-8 to TRBJ2-7; possibly TRBD2 for D (6 bases). This CDR3 contains 14 residues. Germline V CDR1 and CDR2: SGHVS, FQNEAQ. The ends were cut back, 2 bases at V and 2 bases at J, with 10 bases in the middle. The CDR3 DNA follows: TGTGCCAGCAGCTTACGGAGGGGCCCCTACGAGCAGTACTTC. This gives the protein CASSLRRGPYEQYF.

In DNA, the CDR3 is TGTGCCAGCAGTGCTGACAGGGCAGAGACCCAGTACTTC. Amino acid sequence: CASSADRAETQYF. This chain uses TRBV28 with TRBJ2-5, with 7 nucleotides matching TRBD1. Germline CDR1 MDHEN, CDR2 SYDVKM. This CDR3 has 13 amino acids. Trimming at V came to 5 bases and at J to 4 bases, leaving 4 bases not matched to a gene.

This clone was found a few times. The rearrangement uses TRBV6-2 or TRBV6-3 and TRBJ2-1, with TRBD2 matching 12 bases. CDR1 and CDR2 from the germline V gene are MNHEY and SVGEGT. The V segment lost 5 bases and the J segment 11 bases; nucleotides outside the gene matches: 7. The CDR3 runs to 14 residues. The CDR3 spells CASSPGLAGLKQFF. The CDR3, as DNA: TGTGCCAGCAGTCCGGGACTAGCGGGCTTGAAGCAGTTCTTC.

V is TRBV7-6 and J is TRBJ2-3; 13 bases fit TRBD2. The CDR3 totals 17 residues. The junction had 7 bases not matched to a gene; V was cut back by 3 bases and J by 4 bases. Germline V gene sequence: CDR1 SGHVS, CDR2 FNYEAQ. The CDR3 sequence is CASSFWTSGGGADTQYF. In nucleotides, the CDR3 is TGTGCCAGCAGCTTTTGGACTAGCGGGGGAGGAGCAGATACGCAGTATTTT.

The chain employs TRBV19 and TRBJ2-1; 7 positions match TRBD1. With V trimmed by 2 bases and J by 6 bases, 7 bases remained unmatched. The CDR3 runs 15 residues. From germline, CDR1 is LNHDA and CDR2 SQIVND (reference sequence). In DNA, the CDR3 is TGTGCCAGTAGTATAAAAAGGGGGCTTGCCAATGAGCAGTTCTTC. Its protein product is CASSIKRGLANEQFF.

This chain connects TRBV28 to TRBJ2-7; 7 positions match TRBD1. CDR1 is MDHEN, CDR2 SYDVKM, per germline. This CDR3 has 14 amino acids. The V segment lost 5 bases and the J segment 3 bases; nucleotides outside the gene matches: 7. The DNA for the CDR3 is TGTGCCAGCAGTCTCCGGGCAGGGGGCTACGAGCAGTACTTC. It specifies CASSLRAGGYEQYF.